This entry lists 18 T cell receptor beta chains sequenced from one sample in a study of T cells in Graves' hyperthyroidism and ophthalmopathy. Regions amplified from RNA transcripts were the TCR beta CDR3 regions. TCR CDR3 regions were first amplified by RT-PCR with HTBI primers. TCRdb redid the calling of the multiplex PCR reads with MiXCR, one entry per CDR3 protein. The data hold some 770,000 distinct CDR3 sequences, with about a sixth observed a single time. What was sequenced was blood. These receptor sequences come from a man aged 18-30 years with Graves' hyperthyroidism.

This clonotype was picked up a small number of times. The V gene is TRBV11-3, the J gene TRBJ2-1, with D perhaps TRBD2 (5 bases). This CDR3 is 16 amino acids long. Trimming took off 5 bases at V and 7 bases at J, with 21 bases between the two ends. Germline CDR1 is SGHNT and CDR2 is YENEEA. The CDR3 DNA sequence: TGTGCCAGCAGCGCCGGTCTTGGGGTCGGCGGGAATGAGCAGTTCTTC. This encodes CASSAGLGVGGNEQFF.

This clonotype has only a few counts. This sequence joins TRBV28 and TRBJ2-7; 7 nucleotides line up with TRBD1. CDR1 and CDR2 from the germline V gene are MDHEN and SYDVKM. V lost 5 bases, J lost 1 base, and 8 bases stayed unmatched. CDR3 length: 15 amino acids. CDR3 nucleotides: TGTGCCAGCAGTCCATCCGGGACAGTGTCCTACGAGCAGTACTTC. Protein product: CASSPSGTVSYEQYF.

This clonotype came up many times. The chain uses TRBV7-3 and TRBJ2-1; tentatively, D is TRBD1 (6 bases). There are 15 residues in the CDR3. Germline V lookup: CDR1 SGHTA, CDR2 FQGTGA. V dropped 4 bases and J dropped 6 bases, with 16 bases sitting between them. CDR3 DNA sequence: TGTGCCAGCAGCTCTCCGGACCAGGGGTCCAATGAGCAGTTCTTC. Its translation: CASSSPDQGSNEQFF.

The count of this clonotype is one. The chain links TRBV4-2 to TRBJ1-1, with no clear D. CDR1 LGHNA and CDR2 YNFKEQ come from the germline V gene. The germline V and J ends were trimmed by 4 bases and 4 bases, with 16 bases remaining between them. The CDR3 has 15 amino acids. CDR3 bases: TGTGCCAGCAGCCGGATAGGGAACTTGCCCACTGAAGCTTTCTTT. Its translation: CASSRIGNLPTEAFF.

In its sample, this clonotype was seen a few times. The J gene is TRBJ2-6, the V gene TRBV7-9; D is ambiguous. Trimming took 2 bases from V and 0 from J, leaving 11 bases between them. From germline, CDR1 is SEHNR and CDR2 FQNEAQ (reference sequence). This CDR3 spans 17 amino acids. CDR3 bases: TGTGCCAGCAGCTTAATAATCCCGCCCTCTGGGGCCAACGTCCTGACTTTC. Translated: CASSLIIPPSGANVLTF.

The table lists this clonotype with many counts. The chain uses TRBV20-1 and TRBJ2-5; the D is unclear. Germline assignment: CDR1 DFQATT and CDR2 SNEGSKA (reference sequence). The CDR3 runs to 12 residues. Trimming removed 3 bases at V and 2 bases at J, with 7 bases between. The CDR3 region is CSARTDQETQYF. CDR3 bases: TGCAGTGCTAGGACTGATCAAGAGACCCAGTACTTC.

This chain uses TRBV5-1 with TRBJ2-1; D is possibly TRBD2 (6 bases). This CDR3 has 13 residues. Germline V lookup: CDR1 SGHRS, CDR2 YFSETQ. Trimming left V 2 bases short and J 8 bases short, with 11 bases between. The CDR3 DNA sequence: TGCGCCAGCAGCTTTACGGGAGCCTATGAGCAGTTCTTC. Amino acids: CASSFTGAYEQFF.

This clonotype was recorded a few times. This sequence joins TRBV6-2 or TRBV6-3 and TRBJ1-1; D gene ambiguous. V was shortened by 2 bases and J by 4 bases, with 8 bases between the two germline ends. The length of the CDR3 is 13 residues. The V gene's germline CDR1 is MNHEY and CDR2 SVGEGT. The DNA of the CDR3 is TGTGCCAGCAGTTACGGGGTTAGCACTGAAGCTTTCTTT. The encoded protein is CASSYGVSTEAFF.

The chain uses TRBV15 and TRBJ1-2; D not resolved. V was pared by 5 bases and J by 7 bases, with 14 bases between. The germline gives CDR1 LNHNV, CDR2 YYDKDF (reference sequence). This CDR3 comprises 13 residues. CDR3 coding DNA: TGTGCCACCAGCTCCCCCCTCGGTATTGGCTACACCTTC. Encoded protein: CATSSPLGIGYTF.

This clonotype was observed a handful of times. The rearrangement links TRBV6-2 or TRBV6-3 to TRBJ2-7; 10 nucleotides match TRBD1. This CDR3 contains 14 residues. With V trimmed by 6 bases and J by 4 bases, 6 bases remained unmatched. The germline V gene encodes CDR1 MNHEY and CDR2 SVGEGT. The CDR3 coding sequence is TGTGCCAGCAGACCGGGACAGGGGTTTTACGAGCAGTACTTC. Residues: CASRPGQGFYEQYF.

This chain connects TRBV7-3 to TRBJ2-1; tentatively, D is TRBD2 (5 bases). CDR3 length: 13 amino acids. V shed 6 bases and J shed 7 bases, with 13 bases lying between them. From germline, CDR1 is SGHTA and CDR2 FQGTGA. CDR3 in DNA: TGTGCCAGCAGTTTGGGAGATCGGAATGAGCAGTTCTTC. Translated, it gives CASSLGDRNEQFF. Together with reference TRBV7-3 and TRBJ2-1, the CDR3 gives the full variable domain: GAGVSQTPSNKVTEKGKYVELRCDPISGHTALYWYRQSLGQGPEFLIYFQGTGAADDSGLPNDRFFAVRPEGSVSTLKIQRTERGDSAVYLCASSLGDRNEQFFGPGTRLTVL.

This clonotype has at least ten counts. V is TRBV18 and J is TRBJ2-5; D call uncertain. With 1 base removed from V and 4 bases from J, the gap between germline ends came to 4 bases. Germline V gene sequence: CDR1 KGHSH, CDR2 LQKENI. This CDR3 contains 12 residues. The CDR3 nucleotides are TGTGCCAGCTCACCACTCATAGAGACCCAGTACTTC. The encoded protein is CASSPLIETQYF. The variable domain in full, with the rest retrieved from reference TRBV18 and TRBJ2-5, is NAGVMQNPRHLVRRRGQEARLRCSPMKGHSHVYWYRQLPEEGLKFMVYLQKENIIDESGMPKERFSAEFPKEGPSILRIQQVVRGDSAAYFCASSPLIETQYFGPGTRLLVL.

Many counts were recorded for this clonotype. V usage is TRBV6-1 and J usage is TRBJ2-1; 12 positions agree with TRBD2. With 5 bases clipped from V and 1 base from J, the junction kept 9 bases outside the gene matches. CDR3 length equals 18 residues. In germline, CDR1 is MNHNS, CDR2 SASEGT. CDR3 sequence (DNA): TGTGCCAGCAGTAAAACACCAGGACTAGCGGGATCCTACAATGAGCAGTTCTTC. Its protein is CASSKTPGLAGSYNEQFF.

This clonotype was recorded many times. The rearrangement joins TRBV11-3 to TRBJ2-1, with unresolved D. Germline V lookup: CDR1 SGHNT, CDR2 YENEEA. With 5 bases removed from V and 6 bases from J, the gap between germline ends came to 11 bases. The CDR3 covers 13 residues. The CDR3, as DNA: TGTGCCAGCAGCCAAGAGTCAGTCAATGAGCAGTTCTTC. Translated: CASSQESVNEQFF.

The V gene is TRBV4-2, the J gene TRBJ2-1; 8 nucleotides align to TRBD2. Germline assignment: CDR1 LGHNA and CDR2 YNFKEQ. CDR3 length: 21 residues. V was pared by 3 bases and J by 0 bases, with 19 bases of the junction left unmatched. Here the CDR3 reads CASSHRPHPGTRKSSYNEQFF. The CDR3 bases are TGTGCCAGCAGCCATAGACCCCACCCCGGGACTAGGAAGAGCTCCTACAATGAGCAGTTCTTC.

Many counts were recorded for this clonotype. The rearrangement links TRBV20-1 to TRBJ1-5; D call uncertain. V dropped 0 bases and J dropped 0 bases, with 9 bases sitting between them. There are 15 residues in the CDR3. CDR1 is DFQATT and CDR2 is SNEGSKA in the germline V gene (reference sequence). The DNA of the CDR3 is TGCAGTGCTAGAGATAACCACGTTAGCAATCAGCCCCAGCATTTT. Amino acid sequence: CSARDNHVSNQPQHF.

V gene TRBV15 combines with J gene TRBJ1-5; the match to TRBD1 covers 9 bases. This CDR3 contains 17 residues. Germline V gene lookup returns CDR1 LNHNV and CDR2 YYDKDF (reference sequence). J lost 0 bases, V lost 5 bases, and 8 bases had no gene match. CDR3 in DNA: TGTGCCACCAGCGACCCCGGGACAGGGATTAGCAATCAGCCCCAGCATTTT. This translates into CATSDPGTGISNQPQHF.

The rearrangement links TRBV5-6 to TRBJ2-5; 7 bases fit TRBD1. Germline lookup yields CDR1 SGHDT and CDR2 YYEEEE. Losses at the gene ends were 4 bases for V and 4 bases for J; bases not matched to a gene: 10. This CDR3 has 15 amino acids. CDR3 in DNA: TGTGCCAGCAGCGCCATGACAGGGTATGCAGAGACCCAGTACTTC. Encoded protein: CASSAMTGYAETQYF.